The 3 T cell receptor beta chains below all came from one sample that was sequenced in a study of blood T cell repertoires in COVID-19. Sequencing was performed with immunoSEQ multiplex PCR; in TCRdb, only in-frame clones are kept and a portion is missing. Altogether fewer than 80,000 clones are present, roughly 92% being singletons, with the ten largest covering over 5.5%. The sample was peripheral blood. The receptors were sampled from a human donor in a cohort sampled during active COVID-19.

This clone has only one observation. The chain uses TRBV20-1 and TRBJ1-1, with 8 bases identical to TRBD1. This CDR3 has 13 amino acids. V shed 3 bases and J 5 bases; nucleotides not matched to a gene: 5. CDR1 DFQATT and CDR2 SNEGSKA come from the germline V gene (reference sequence). DNA for the CDR3: TGCAGTGCTAGTAGTACAGGGGGAACTGAAGCTTTCTTT. Amino acid sequence: CSASSTGGTEAFF.

V and J are TRBV19 and TRBJ2-5, with TRBD2 matching over 10 bases. J was trimmed by 3 bases and V by 7 bases; bases with no gene match: 8. This CDR3 spans 15 amino acids. Germline values: CDR1 LNHDA, CDR2 SQIVND (reference sequence). The CDR3 region has the DNA TGTGCCAGTATGGGGATAGGACTAGCGGAAGAGACCCAGTACTTC. Translated: CASMGIGLAEETQYF.

This chain uses TRBV21-1 with TRBJ1-2; the table's D call, TRBD1, was not checked against the DNA. TRBV21-1 is listed as a pseudogene. The CDR3 sequence is 13 residues long. CDR3 region: CASSRGPGYGYTF. The CDR3, as DNA: TGTGCCAGCAGCAGGGGCCCCGGGTATGGCTACACCTTC.